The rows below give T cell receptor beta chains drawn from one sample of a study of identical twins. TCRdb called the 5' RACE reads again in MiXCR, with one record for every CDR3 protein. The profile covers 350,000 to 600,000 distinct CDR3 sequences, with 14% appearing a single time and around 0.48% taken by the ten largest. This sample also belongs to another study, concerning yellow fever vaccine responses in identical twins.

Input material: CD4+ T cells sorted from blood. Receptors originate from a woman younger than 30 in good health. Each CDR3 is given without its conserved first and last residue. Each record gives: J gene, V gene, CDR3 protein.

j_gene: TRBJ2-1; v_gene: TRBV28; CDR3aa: ASSSPSGGYNEQF
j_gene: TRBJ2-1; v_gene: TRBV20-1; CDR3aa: SARIETSGNNEQF
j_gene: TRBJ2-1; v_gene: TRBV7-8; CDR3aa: ASSLGASPSGNEQF
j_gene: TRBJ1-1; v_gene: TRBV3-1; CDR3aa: ASSPPRGTGTEAF
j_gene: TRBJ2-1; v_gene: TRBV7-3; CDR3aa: ASSLAGREDEQF
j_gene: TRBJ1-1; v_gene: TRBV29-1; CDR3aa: SAWTGMNTEAF
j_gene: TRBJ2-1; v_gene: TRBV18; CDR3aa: ASSPTPKGQRDEQF
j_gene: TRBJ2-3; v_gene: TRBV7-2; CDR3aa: ASSLAGWPGDTQY
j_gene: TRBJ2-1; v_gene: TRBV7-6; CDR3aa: ASSPRPSIAGDNEQF
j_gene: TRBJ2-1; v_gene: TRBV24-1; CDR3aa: ATSDNGQTPGDEQF
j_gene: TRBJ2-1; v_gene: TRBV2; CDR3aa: ASRAVSNEQF
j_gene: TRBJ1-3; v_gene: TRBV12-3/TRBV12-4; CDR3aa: ASFSRVGGNTIY
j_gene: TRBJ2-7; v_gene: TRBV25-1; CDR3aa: ASSAWMWTGEGVQY
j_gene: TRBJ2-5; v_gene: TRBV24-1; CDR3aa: ATSDWAEGGQETQY
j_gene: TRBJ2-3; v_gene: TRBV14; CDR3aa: ASSHPRTGTRTDTQY
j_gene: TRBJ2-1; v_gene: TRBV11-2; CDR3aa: ASSLDSSGGAYKF
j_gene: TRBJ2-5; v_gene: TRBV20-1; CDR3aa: SARLGETQY
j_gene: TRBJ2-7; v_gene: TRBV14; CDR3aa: ASSQEQVSYEQY
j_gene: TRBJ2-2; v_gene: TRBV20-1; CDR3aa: SAPTGGTGELF
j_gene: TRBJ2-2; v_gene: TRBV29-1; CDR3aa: STRGGQGNTGELF
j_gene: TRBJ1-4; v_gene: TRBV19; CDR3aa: ATRRKGGEKLF
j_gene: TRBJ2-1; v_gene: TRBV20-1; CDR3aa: SARGTSVGEQF
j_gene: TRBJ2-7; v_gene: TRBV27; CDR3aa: ASSLGGFSYEQY
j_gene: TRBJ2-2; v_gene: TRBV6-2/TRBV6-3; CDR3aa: ASRKLTGVTGELF
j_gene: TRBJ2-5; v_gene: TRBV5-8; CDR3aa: ASSLTDRGETQY
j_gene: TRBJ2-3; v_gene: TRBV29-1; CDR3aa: SVERTRREDTQY
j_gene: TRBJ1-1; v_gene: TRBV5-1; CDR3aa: ASSLEGEEAF
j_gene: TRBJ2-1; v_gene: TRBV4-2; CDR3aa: ASSQETSGSAFEQF
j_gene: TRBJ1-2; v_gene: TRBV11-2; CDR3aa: ASSLDTGVNGYT
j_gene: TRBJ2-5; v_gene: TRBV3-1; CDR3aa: ASSQWSEETQY
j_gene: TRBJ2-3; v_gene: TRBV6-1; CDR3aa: ASSEPGGRTDTQY
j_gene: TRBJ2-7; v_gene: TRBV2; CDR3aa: ASSDPLEGPYEQN
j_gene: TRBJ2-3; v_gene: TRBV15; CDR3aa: ATSRATPTPGRRSSTDTQY
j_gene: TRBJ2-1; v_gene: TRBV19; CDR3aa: ASSIFPKTSGGYNEQF
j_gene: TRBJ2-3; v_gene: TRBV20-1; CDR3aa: SARDRGLAGGSVTTDTQY
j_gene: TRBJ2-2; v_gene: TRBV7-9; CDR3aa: ASSWTEGELF
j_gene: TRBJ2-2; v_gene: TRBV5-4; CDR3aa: ASRPTGGGTGELF
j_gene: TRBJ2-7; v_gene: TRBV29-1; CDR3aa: SAGEGSSYEQY
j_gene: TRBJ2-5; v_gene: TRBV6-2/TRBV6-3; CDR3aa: ASRPGGRETQY
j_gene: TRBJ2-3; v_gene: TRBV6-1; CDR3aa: ASSSPLQDTQY
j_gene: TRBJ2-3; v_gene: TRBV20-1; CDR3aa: SARWTLSTDTQY
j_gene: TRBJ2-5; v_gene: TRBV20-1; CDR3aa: SASGRGFSSQETQY
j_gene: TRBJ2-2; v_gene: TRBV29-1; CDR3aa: SVELRVAGELF
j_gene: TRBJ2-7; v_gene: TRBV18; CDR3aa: ASSPREGTYEQY
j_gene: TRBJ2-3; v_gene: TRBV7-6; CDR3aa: ASSLQGHTDTQY
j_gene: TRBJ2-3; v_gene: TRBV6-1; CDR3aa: ASSLGQGVVADTQY
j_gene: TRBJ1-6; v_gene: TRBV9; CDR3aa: ASSVEIPGTGYSPLH